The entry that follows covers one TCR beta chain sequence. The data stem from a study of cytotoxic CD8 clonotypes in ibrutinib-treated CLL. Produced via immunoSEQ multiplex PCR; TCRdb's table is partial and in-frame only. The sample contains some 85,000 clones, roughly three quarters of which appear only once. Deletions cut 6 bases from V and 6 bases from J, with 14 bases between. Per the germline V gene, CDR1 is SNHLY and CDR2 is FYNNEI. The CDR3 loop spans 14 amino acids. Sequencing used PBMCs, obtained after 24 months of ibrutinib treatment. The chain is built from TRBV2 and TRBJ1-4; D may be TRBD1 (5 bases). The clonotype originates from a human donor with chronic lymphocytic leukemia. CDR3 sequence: CASRGDRSYEKLFF. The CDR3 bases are TGTGCCAGCAGAGGGGACCGCTCCTATGAAAAACTGTTTTTT. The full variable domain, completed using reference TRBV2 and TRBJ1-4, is EPEVTQTPSHQVTQMGQEVILRCVPISNHLYFYWYRQILGQKVEFLVSFYNNEISEKSEIFDDQFSVERPDGSNFTLKIRSTKLEDSAMYFCASRGDRSYEKLFFGSGTQLSVL.